The table lists the clone carrying this TCR beta chain with a few counts. The data originate from a study of cytomegalovirus exposure and HLA in healthy donors. The PCR was carried out with 60 Vbeta primers and 13 Jbeta primers. Sequenced by immunoSEQ multiplex PCR; TCRdb stores in-frame clones only, minus some. The sample records tens of thousands of clones, under 90% being singletons. The sequenced sample was PBMCs. The clonotype originates from a man in his fifties in good health and CMV-seropositive.

The CDR3 sequence: CAISGQVLNTEAFF. The CDR3 DNA is TGTGCCATCAGTGGACAGGTATTGAACACTGAAGCTTTCTTT. This chain joins TRBV10-3 and TRBJ1-1; D perhaps matches TRBD1 (6 bases). This CDR3 contains 14 residues. The germline V gene has CDR1 ENHRY and CDR2 SYGVKD. The V end was cut by 4 bases, the J end by 0 bases, with 9 bases between.